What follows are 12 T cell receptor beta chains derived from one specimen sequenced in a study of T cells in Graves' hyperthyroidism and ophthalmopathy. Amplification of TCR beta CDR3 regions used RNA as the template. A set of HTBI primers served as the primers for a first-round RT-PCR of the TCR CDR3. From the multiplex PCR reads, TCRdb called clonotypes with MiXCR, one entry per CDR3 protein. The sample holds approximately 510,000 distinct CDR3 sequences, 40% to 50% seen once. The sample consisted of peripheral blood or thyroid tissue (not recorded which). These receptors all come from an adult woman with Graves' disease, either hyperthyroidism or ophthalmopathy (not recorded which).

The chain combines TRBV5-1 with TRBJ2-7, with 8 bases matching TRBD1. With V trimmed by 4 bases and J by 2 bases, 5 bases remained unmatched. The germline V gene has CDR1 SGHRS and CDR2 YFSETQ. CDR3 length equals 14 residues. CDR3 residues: CASSKGQATYEQYF. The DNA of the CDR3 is TGCGCCAGCAGCAAGGGACAGGCAACCTACGAGCAGTACTTC.

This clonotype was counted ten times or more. CDR3: CSAILGGQPQHF. For the CDR3, the DNA is TGCAGTGCTATACTAGGGGGACAGCCCCAGCATTTT. V gene TRBV20-1 combines with J gene TRBJ1-5; perhaps TRBD1 as D (6 bases). V lost 4 bases, J lost 7 bases, and 11 bases lay in between. In germline, CDR1 is DFQATT, CDR2 SNEGSKA (reference sequence). The CDR3 spans 12 residues.

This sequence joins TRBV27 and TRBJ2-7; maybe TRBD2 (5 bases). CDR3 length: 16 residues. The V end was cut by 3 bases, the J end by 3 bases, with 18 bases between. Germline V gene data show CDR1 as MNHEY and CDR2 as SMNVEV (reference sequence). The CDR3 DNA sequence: TGTGCCAGCAGTTTCTTCGGTGGTAGAGGGAGCTACGAGCAGTACTTC. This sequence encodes CASSFFGGRGSYEQYF.

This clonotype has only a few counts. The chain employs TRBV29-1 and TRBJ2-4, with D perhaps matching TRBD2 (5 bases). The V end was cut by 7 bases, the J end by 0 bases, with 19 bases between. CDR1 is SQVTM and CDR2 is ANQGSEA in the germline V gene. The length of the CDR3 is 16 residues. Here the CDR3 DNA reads TGCAGCGGGTCGGACTCGCCAACACCAGCCAAAAACATTCAGTACTTC. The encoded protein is CSGSDSPTPAKNIQYF.

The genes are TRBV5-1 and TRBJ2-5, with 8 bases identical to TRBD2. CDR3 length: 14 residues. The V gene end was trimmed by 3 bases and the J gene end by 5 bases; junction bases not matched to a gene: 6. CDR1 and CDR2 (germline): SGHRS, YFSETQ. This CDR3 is CASSSAGASETQYF. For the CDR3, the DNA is TGCGCCAGCAGCTCAGCGGGAGCGTCGGAGACCCAGTACTTC. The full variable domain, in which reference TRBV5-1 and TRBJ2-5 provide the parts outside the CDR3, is KAGVTQTPRYLIKTRGQQVTLSCSPISGHRSVSWYQQTPGQGLQFLFEYFSETQRNKGNFPGRFSGRQFSNSRSEMNVSTLELGDSALYLCASSSAGASETQYFGPGTRLLVL.

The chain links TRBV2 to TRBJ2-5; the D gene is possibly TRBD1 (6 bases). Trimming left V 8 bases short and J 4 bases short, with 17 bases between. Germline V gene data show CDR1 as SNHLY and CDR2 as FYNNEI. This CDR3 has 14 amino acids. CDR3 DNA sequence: TGTGCCAGCCGGTGGGACACCGAGGGAGAGACCCAGTACTTC. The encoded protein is CASRWDTEGETQYF.

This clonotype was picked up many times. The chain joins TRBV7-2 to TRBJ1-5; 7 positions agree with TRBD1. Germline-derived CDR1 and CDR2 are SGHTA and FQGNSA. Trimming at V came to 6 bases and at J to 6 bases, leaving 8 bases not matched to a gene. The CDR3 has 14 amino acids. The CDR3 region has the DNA TGTGCCAGCAGTCGTGACAGGGTGAGTCAGCCCCAGCATTTT. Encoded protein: CASSRDRVSQPQHF.

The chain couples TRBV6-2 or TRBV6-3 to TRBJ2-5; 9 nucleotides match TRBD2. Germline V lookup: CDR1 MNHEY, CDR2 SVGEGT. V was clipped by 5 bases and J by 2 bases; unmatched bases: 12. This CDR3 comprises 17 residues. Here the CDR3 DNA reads TGTGCCAGCAGTACTGGGACTAGCCGATGGGGTCAAGAGACCCAGTACTTC. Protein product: CASSTGTSRWGQETQYF.

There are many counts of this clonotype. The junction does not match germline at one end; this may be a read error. CDR3 nucleotide sequence: TGCAGCGTTGCCGGCGGGGCGCTGAAAACTGAAGCTTTCTTT. It specifies CSVAGGALKTEAFF. The V gene is TRBV29-1, the J gene TRBJ1-1; a possible D gene is TRBD1 (5 bases). Germline CDR1 SQVTM, CDR2 ANQGSEA. The CDR3 is 14 residues long.

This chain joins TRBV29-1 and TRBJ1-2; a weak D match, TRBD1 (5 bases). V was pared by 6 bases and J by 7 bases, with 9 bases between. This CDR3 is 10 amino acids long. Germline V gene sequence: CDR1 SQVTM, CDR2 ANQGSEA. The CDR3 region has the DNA TGCAGCGTACGCGACAGTGGCTACACCTTC. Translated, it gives CSVRDSGYTF.

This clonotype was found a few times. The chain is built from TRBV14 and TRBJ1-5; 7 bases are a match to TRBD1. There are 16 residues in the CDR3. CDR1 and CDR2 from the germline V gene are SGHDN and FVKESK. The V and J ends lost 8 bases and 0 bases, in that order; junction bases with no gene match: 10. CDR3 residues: CASSASGTVSNQPQHF. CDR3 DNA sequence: TGTGCCAGCTCAGCTTCCGGGACAGTTAGCAATCAGCCCCAGCATTTT. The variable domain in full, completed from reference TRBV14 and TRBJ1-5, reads EAGVTQFPSHSVIEKGQTVTLRCDPISGHDNLYWYRRVMGKEIKFLLHFVKESKQDESGMPNNRFLAERTGGTYSTLKVQPAELEDSGVYFCASSASGTVSNQPQHFGDGTRLSIL.

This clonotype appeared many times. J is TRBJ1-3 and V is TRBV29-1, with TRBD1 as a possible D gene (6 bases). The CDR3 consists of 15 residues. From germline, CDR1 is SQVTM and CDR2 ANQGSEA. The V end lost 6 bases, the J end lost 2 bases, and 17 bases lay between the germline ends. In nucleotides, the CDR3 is TGCAGCGTAGGGCTCAACAGGGTAACTGGAAACACCATATATTTT. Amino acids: CSVGLNRVTGNTIYF.